This entry lists 2 T cell receptor beta chains sequenced from one sample in a study of T cell responses to AZD1222 COVID-19 vaccine. Generated by immunoSEQ multiplex PCR, the TCRdb table keeps only in-frame clones and is missing some. The sample records tens of thousands of clones, 85% to 90% being singletons. The source was peripheral blood, collected on day 0 of AZD1222 vaccination. These receptors were obtained from an adult in good health.

This clone was counted a few times. The rearrangement joins TRBV18 to TRBJ1-1; the match to TRBD1 covers 7 bases. Per germline, CDR1 KGHSH and CDR2 LQKENI. The J segment lost 5 bases and the V segment lost 6 bases, leaving 9 bases of the junction unmatched. CDR3 length: 14 residues. Here the CDR3 reads CASSPTGMRTEAFF. Written as DNA, the CDR3 is TGTGCCAGCTCGCCGACAGGGATGCGGACTGAAGCTTTCTTT.

The V gene is TRBV5-1, the J gene TRBJ1-1; TRBD1 agrees at 7 bases. V shed 4 bases, J shed 1 base, and the junction held 7 bases outside the gene matches. In germline, CDR1 is SGHRS, CDR2 YFSETQ. The CDR3 covers 15 residues. The DNA for the CDR3 is TGCGCCAGCAGCCCGGACAGGTGGACGAACACTGAAGCTTTCTTT. Translating gives CASSPDRWTNTEAFF.